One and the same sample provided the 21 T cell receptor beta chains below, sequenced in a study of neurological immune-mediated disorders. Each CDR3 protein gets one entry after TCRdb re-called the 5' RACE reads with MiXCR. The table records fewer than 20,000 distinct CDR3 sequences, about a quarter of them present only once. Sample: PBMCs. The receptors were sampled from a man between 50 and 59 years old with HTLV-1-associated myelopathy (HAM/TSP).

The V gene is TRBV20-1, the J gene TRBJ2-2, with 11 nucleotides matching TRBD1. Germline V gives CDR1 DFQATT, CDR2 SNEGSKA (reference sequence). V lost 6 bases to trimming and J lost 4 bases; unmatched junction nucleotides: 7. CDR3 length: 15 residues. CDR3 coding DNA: TGCAGTGCCGAGGACAGGGGGCGAAGCACCGGGGAGCTGTTTTTT. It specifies CSAEDRGRSTGELFF.

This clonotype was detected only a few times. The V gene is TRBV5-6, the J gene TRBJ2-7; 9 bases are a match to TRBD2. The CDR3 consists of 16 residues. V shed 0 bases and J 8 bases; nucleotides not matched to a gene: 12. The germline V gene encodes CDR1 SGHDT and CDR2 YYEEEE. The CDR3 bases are TGTGCCAGCAGCTTGGCCGGGGCTAGCGGGAATGTCAAGCAGTACTTC. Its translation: CASSLAGASGNVKQYF. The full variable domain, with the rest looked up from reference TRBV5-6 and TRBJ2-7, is DAGVTQSPTHLIKTRGQQVTLRCSPKSGHDTVSWYQQALGQGPQFIFQYYEEEERQRGNFPDRFSGHQFPNYSSELNVNALLLGDSALYLCASSLAGASGNVKQYFGPGTRLTVT.

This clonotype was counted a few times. CDR3 DNA: TGTGCCAGCACCGACCTTAGTATCAGCGAAAAACTGTTTTTT. This codes for CASTDLSISEKLFF. The chain links TRBV7-9 to TRBJ1-4, with no clear D. The CDR3 is made up of 14 amino acids. Trimming removed 7 bases from V and 8 bases from J, with 17 bases in between. The germline V gene encodes CDR1 SEHNR and CDR2 FQNEAQ (reference sequence).

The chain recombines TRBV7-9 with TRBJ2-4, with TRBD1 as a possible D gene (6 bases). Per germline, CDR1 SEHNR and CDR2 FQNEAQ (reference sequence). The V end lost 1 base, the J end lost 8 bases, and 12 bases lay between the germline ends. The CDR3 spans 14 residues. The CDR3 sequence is CASSLGQGIDIQYF. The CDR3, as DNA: TGTGCCAGCAGCTTAGGTCAGGGGATCGACATTCAGTACTTC.

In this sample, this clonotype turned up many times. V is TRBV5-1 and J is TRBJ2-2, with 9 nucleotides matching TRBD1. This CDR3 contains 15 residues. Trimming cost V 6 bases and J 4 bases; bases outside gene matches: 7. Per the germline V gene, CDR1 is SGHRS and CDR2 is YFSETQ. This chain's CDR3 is CASTDGTGRTGELFF. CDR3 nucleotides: TGCGCCAGCACCGACGGGACAGGGCGCACCGGGGAGCTGTTTTTT.

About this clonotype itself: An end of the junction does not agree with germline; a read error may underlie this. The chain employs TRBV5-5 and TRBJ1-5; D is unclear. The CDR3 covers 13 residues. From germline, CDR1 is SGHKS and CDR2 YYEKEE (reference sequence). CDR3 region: CASSLHTNQTQDF. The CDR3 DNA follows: TGTGCCAGCAGCTTGCACACCAATCAGACCCAGGATTTT.

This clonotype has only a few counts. CDR3 nucleotides: TGCAGTGCTAGCCCCGGGACTAGTCTCGAGCAGTACTTC. It is translated as CSASPGTSLEQYF. The rearrangement joins TRBV20-1 to TRBJ2-7; 8 positions agree with TRBD2. CDR3 length: 13 amino acids. With 3 bases clipped from V and 6 bases from J, the junction kept 7 bases outside the gene matches. Germline-derived CDR1 and CDR2 are DFQATT and SNEGSKA (reference sequence).

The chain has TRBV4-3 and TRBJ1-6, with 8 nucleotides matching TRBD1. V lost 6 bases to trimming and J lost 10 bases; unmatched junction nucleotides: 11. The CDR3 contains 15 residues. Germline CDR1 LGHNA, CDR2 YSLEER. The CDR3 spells CASRTGRGTGSPLHF. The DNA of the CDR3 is TGCGCCAGCAGGACGGGGAGGGGGACAGGATCACCCCTCCACTTT.

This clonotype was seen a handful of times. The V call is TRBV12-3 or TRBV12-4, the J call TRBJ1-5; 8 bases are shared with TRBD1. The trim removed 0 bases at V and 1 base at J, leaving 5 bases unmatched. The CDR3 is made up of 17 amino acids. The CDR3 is CASSLAQGARSNQPQHF. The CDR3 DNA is TGTGCCAGCAGTTTAGCGCAGGGGGCCCGGAGCAATCAGCCCCAGCATTTT.

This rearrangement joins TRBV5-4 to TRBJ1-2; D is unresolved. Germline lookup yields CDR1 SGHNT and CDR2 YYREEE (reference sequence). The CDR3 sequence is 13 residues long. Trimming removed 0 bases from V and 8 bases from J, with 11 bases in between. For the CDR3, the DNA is TGTGCCAGCAGCTTGGCCTCAATGAGGGGCTACACCTTC. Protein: CASSLASMRGYTF.

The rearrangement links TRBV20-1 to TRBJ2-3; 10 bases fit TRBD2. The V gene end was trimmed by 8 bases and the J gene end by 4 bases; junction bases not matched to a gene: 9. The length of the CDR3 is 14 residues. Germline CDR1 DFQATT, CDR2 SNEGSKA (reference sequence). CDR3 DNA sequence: TGCAGTCGTACAGCGGGGGGGGCGGCAGATACGCAGTATTTT. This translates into CSRTAGGAADTQYF.

CDR3 amino acids: CASTPQNVIAGNTEAFF. For the CDR3, the DNA is TGTGCCAGCACCCCACAGAATGTCATTGCGGGGAACACTGAAGCTTTCTTT. This chain connects TRBV5-6 to TRBJ1-1; D ambiguous. Between the trimmed V and J ends, which lost 6 bases and 1 base, there was a span of 22 bases. There are 17 residues in the CDR3. Germline V gene lookup returns CDR1 SGHDT and CDR2 YYEEEE. The whole variable domain, remainder taken from reference TRBV5-6 and TRBJ1-1, is DAGVTQSPTHLIKTRGQQVTLRCSPKSGHDTVSWYQQALGQGPQFIFQYYEEEERQRGNFPDRFSGHQFPNYSSELNVNALLLGDSALYLCASTPQNVIAGNTEAFFGQGTRLTVV.

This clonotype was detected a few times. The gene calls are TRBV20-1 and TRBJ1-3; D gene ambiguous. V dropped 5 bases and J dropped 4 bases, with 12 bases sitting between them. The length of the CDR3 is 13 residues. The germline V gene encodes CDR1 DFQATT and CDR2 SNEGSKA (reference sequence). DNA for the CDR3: TGCAGTGCTCGAGCGGGGATGGGAAACACCATATATTTT. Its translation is CSARAGMGNTIYF.

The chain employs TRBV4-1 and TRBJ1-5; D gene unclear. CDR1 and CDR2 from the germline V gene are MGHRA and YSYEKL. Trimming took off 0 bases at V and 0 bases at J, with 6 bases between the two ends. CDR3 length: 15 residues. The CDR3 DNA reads TGCGCCAGCAGCCAAGACAGAGATAGCAATCAGCCCCAGCATTTT. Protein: CASSQDRDSNQPQHF.

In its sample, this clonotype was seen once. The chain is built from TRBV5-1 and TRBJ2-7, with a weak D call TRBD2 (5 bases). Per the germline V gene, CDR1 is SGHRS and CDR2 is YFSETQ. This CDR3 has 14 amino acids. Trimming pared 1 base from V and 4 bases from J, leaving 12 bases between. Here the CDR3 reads CASSLRTAGYEQYF. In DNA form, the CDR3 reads TGCGCCAGCAGCTTGAGAACGGCGGGTTACGAGCAGTACTTC.

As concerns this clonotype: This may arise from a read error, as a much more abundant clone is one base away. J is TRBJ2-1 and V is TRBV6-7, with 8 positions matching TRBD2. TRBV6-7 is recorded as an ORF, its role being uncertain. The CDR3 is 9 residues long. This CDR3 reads CSSGSEQFF. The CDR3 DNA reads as TGTTCCAGCGGGAGCGAGCAGTTCTTC.

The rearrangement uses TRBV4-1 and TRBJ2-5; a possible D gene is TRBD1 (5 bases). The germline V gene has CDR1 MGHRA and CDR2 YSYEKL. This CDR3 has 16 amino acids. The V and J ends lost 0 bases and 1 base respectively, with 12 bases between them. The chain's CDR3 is CASSQEFATAQETQYF. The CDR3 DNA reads TGCGCCAGCAGCCAAGAGTTCGCGACAGCCCAAGAGACCCAGTACTTC.

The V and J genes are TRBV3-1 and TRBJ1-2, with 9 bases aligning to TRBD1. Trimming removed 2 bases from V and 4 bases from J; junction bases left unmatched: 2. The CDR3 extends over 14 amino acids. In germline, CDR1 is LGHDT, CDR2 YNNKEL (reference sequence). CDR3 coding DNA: TGTGCCAGCAGCCAACCGACAGGGGGCTATGGCTACACCTTC. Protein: CASSQPTGGYGYTF.

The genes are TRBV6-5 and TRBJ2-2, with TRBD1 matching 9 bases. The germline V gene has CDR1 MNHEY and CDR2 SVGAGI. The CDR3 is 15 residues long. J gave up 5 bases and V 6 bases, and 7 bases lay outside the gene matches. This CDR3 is CASSPQGAGTGELFF. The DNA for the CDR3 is TGTGCCAGCAGCCCACAGGGGGCTGGGACCGGGGAGCTGTTTTTT.

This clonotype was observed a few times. DNA for the CDR3: TGCAGTGCTGCGACTAGCGGGCACCCCAATGAGCAGTTCTTC. Its protein is CSAATSGHPNEQFF. This chain joins TRBV20-1 and TRBJ2-1; TRBD2 aligns across 10 bases. CDR1 and CDR2 from the germline V gene are DFQATT and SNEGSKA (reference sequence). This CDR3 has 14 residues. J gave up 6 bases and V 5 bases, and 7 bases lay outside the gene matches.

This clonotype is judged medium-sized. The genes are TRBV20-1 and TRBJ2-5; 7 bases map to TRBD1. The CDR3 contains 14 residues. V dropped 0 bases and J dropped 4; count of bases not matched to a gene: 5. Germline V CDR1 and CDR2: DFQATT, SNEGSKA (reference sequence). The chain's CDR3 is CSARDYRGLETQYF. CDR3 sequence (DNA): TGCAGTGCTAGAGATTATAGGGGGCTAGAGACCCAGTACTTC.